The sequence of this T cell receptor (beta chain) was determined in a study of blood T cell repertoires in COVID-19. Study background: COVID-19 samples, acute and convalescent, were from the United States, Italy and Spain.

Sequenced by immunoSEQ multiplex PCR; TCRdb stores in-frame clones only, minus some. In the table there are around 150,000 clones, approximately 93% of which are singletons. Enrolment of Seattle patients took place during active infection, and they were followed longitudinally. Germline lookup yields CDR1 MNHEY and CDR2 SMNVEV (reference sequence). V shed 3 bases, J shed 2 bases, and the junction held 7 bases outside the gene matches. The CDR3 sequence is 16 residues long. The clonotype was recovered from a woman between 55 and 75 years old with COVID-19, enrolled during active disease. The sequenced material came from peripheral blood. The rearrangement uses TRBV27 and TRBJ2-5; 9 positions match TRBD1. CDR3 sequence (DNA): TGTGCCAGCAGTTTGAGGACAGGGGCCTCTCAAGAGACCCAGTACTTC. As protein: CASSLRTGASQETQYF.